What follows are 29 T cell receptor beta chains derived from one specimen sequenced in a study of OX40 agonist ivuxolimab in advanced cancers. Clones were read by immunoSEQ multiplex PCR, and TCRdb kept only the in-frame ones, dropping some. This table holds tens of thousands of clones, 82% found once. Sequenced material: CD4+ or CD8+ T cells sorted from blood, taken in a trial of the OX40 agonist ivuxolimab. The source of these receptors is an adult with an advanced solid tumor such as melanoma, head and neck, liver or kidney cancer.

The chain uses TRBV5-1 and TRBJ2-1; 7 bases match TRBD2. Germline CDR1 SGHRS, CDR2 YFSETQ. CDR3 length equals 16 residues. V was pared by 5 bases and J by 1 base, with 9 bases of the junction left unmatched. The CDR3 sequence is CASRTSSGLSYNEQFF. As DNA, the CDR3 is TGCGCCAGCAGGACCTCTAGCGGCTTGTCCTACAATGAGCAGTTCTTC. The variable domain in full, completed from reference TRBV5-1 and TRBJ2-1, reads KAGVTQTPRYLIKTRGQQVTLSCSPISGHRSVSWYQQTPGQGLQFLFEYFSETQRNKGNFPGRFSGRQFSNSRSEMNVSTLELGDSALYLCASRTSSGLSYNEQFFGPGTRLTVL.

V is TRBV7-2 and J is TRBJ1-2; D possibly corresponds to TRBD1 (6 bases). V was shortened by 3 bases and J by 8 bases, with 22 bases between the two germline ends. Germline lookup yields CDR1 SGHTA and CDR2 FQGNSA. The CDR3 loop spans 16 amino acids. The CDR3 DNA reads as TGTGCCAGCAGCTTCCTCGGAGCAGGGGAGAGTCGAGGCTACACCTTC. This gives the protein CASSFLGAGESRGYTF.

A note on this clone: The DNA is left out, because the CDR3 cannot be placed on it with certainty; the CDR3 is given as TCRdb lists it. The V and J genes are TRBV7-9 and TRBJ2-5. The germline CDR1 and CDR2 sequences are SEHNR and FQNEAQ (reference sequence). The CDR3 spans 12 amino acids, including both terminal residues. The CDR3 loop is CASSFLWETQYF.

This clone has only a few counts. V is TRBV5-1 and J is TRBJ2-6, with 9 positions matching TRBD2. Germline V gene data show CDR1 as SGHRS and CDR2 as YFSETQ. There are 19 residues in the CDR3. With V trimmed by 3 bases and J by 2 bases, 12 bases remained unmatched. The CDR3 DNA follows: TGCGCCAGCAGCTGGGGAGCGGCGGCTAGCGGGGCTGGGGCCAACGTCCTGACTTTC. Its protein is CASSWGAAASGAGANVLTF.

This CDR3 reads CASSYSVGMNTEAFF. In nucleotides, the CDR3 is TGTGCCAGCAGTTACTCGGTCGGTATGAACACTGAAGCTTTCTTT. This chain connects TRBV6-5 to TRBJ1-1; no clear D gene. This CDR3 is 15 amino acids long. Germline V gene lookup returns CDR1 MNHEY and CDR2 SVGAGI. Trimming stripped 0 bases from V and 0 bases from J, with 8 bases between.

The rearrangement links TRBV25-1 to TRBJ1-3; D gene unclear. This CDR3 contains 16 residues. Germline values: CDR1 MGHDK, CDR2 SYGVNS. V shed 7 bases and J shed 0 bases, with 16 bases lying between them. The CDR3 nucleotides read TGTGCCAGCACCCCCGCCGGAGGCGCCTCTGGAAACACCATATATTTT. Translating it yields CASTPAGGASGNTIYF. Variable domain in full (rest from reference TRBV25-1 and TRBJ1-3): EADIYQTPRYLVIGTGKKITLECSQTMGHDKMYWYQQDPGMELHLIHYSYGVNSTEKGDLSSESTVSRIRTEHFPLTLESARPSHTSQYLCASTPAGGASGNTIYFGEGSWLTVV.

The rearrangement uses TRBV18 and TRBJ1-5; D unresolved. The CDR3 totals 13 residues. V lost 5 bases and J 4 bases, leaving 9 bases between the germline ends. CDR1 is KGHSH and CDR2 is LQKENI in the germline V gene. The chain's CDR3 is CASSEGINQPQHF. CDR3 in DNA: TGTGCCAGCTCAGAAGGGATTAATCAGCCCCAGCATTTT.

The chain employs TRBV19 and TRBJ1-2, with 10 positions matching TRBD1. This CDR3 has 17 residues. Germline lookup yields CDR1 LNHDA and CDR2 SQIVND (reference sequence). Germline trimming cut 5 bases from V and 0 bases from J; bases unmatched to any gene: 9. CDR3 region: CASSRDRGVSANYGYTF. The CDR3 bases are TGTGCCAGTAGTCGGGACAGGGGTGTCTCTGCTAACTATGGCTACACCTTC.

The chain carries TRBV29-1 and TRBJ2-3; 9 nucleotides agree with TRBD1. Trimming cost V 2 bases and J 2 bases; bases outside gene matches: 8. The germline gives CDR1 SQVTM, CDR2 ANQGSEA. The CDR3 consists of 16 residues. In nucleotides, the CDR3 is TGCAGCGTTGAACCCCGGGACAGGGCAGACACAGATACGCAGTATTTT. It specifies CSVEPRDRADTDTQYF.

This chain links TRBV6-1 with TRBJ1-2; D call uncertain. In germline, CDR1 is MNHNS, CDR2 SASEGT. V lost 5 bases, J lost 7 bases, and 17 bases lay in between. This CDR3 contains 14 residues. CDR3 loop: CASSLLEGGPGYTF. The CDR3 DNA sequence: TGTGCCAGCAGTCTACTTGAGGGAGGGCCTGGCTACACCTTC.

This chain uses TRBV30 with TRBJ1-2; D perhaps matches TRBD1 (6 bases). Trimming took 3 bases from V and 5 from J, leaving 13 bases between them. Germline V gene data show CDR1 as GTSNPN and CDR2 as SVGIG (reference sequence). The length of the CDR3 is 13 residues. The chain's CDR3 is CAWRGHSLYGYTF. The CDR3 DNA reads as TGTGCCTGGAGGGGACACTCGTTATATGGCTACACCTTC.

The chain carries TRBV28 and TRBJ1-1, with D possibly TRBD1 on 5 matching bases. Trimming cost V 5 bases and J 3 bases, with 13 bases left between them. This CDR3 comprises 14 residues. CDR1 MDHEN and CDR2 SYDVKM come from the germline V gene. CDR3 bases: TGTGCCAGCAGTACACCGGGACGATACACTGAAGCTTTCTTT. Its translation: CASSTPGRYTEAFF.

This clone was found a few times. The V gene is TRBV7-9, the J gene TRBJ2-5; 8 bases agree with TRBD1. The CDR3 has 15 residues. The J segment lost 2 bases and the V segment lost 5 bases, leaving 7 bases of the junction unmatched. Germline lookup yields CDR1 SEHNR and CDR2 FQNEAQ (reference sequence). This CDR3 is CASSLGDRRQETQYF. CDR3 bases: TGTGCCAGCAGCCTCGGGGACAGGAGGCAAGAGACCCAGTACTTC.

The chain combines TRBV6-6 with TRBJ1-3; 7 nucleotides align to TRBD1. The CDR3 loop spans 16 amino acids. V gave up 5 bases and J gave up 0 bases; unmatched junction bases: 7. Germline-derived CDR1 and CDR2 are MNHNY and SVGAGI (reference sequence). In DNA form, the CDR3 reads TGTGCCAGCAGTCCCCGGTCAGGGGGCTCTGGAAACACCATATATTTT. It translates to CASSPRSGGSGNTIYF.

The chain links TRBV9 to TRBJ2-1, with D hard to call. Trimming took off 3 bases at V and 0 bases at J, with 13 bases between the two ends. Germline V gene data show CDR1 as SGDLS and CDR2 as YYNGEE. The CDR3 length is 16 residues. The CDR3 loop reads CASSGQVVTSYNEQFF. Here the CDR3 DNA reads TGTGCCAGCAGCGGACAAGTGGTAACCTCCTACAATGAGCAGTTCTTC.

The V and J genes are TRBV7-2 and TRBJ2-2; D gene uncertain. The germline V gene has CDR1 SGHTA and CDR2 FQGNSA. V lost 1 base, J lost 7 bases, and 7 bases lay in between. The CDR3 runs to 13 residues. The CDR3 protein is CASSLEYFGELFF. In nucleotides, the CDR3 is TGTGCCAGCAGCTTAGAGTACTTCGGGGAGCTGTTTTTT.

The rearrangement uses TRBV15 and TRBJ1-2; 11 bases map to TRBD1. CDR1 and CDR2 (germline): LNHNV, YYDKDF (reference sequence). V was pared by 0 bases and J by 7 bases, with 4 bases of the junction left unmatched. The CDR3 length is 15 residues. The CDR3 loop reads CATSRELGTGGGYTF. The CDR3 DNA reads TGTGCCACCAGCAGAGAGTTAGGGACAGGGGGTGGCTACACCTTC.

This rearrangement joins TRBV7-9 to TRBJ2-2; 9 positions agree with TRBD1. Germline V gene data show CDR1 as SEHNR and CDR2 as FQNEAQ (reference sequence). With 5 bases clipped from V and 6 bases from J, the junction kept 7 bases outside the gene matches. This CDR3 contains 15 residues. The CDR3 protein is CASSRDRVGAGELFF. CDR3 sequence (DNA): TGTGCCAGCAGCCGGGACAGGGTAGGCGCCGGGGAGCTGTTTTTT.

V and J are TRBV10-2 and TRBJ2-7; 9 nucleotides match TRBD1. CDR1 is WSHSY and CDR2 is SAAADI in the germline V gene. The ends lost 6 bases at V and 4 bases at J; junction bases unmatched: 7. CDR3 length: 14 amino acids. The CDR3 DNA follows: TGCGCCAGCAGAGCACAGGGGGCACCTTACGAGCAGTACGTC. Translation: CASRAQGAPYEQYV.

CDR3 residues: CASSWGGQRNTEAFF. CDR3 bases: TGTGCCAGCAGCTGGGGGGGGCAGAGGAACACTGAAGCTTTCTTT. This chain joins TRBV5-4 and TRBJ1-1, with D perhaps matching TRBD1 (6 bases). Per the germline V gene, CDR1 is SGHNT and CDR2 is YYREEE (reference sequence). With 3 bases removed from V and 1 base from J, the gap between germline ends came to 13 bases. The CDR3 has 15 amino acids.

The chain uses TRBV5-4 and TRBJ2-3, with 7 bases lining up with TRBD1. The CDR3 extends over 16 amino acids. The V gene end was trimmed by 0 bases and the J gene end by 4 bases; junction bases not matched to a gene: 8. Germline V gives CDR1 SGHNT, CDR2 YYREEE (reference sequence). This CDR3 reads CASSLAHGQGADTQYF. The DNA for the CDR3 is TGTGCCAGCAGCTTGGCGCATGGGCAGGGGGCAGATACGCAGTATTTT. The whole variable domain, remainder taken from reference TRBV5-4 and TRBJ2-3, is ETGVTQSPTHLIKTRGQQVTLRCSSQSGHNTVSWYQQALGQGPQFIFQYYREEENGRGNFPPRFSGLQFPNYSSELNVNALELDDSALYLCASSLAHGQGADTQYFGPGTRLTVL.

V gene TRBV6-1 combines with J gene TRBJ2-7; possible D gene TRBD1, 6 bases. With 3 bases removed from V and 5 bases from J, the gap between germline ends came to 20 bases. The CDR3 length is 16 residues. Germline V gives CDR1 MNHNS, CDR2 SASEGT. The CDR3 sequence: CASSDWDNPSGDEQYF. The CDR3 DNA reads TGTGCCAGCAGTGACTGGGACAACCCTTCTGGGGACGAGCAGTACTTC.

V usage is TRBV23-1 and J usage is TRBJ2-3, with a tentative D call TRBD1 (6 bases). TRBV23-1 is an open reading frame whose function is uncertain. V was clipped by 10 bases and J by 6 bases, with 14 bases between them. The CDR3 totals 12 residues. The CDR3 sequence is CATVRGSDTQYF. CDR3 in DNA: TGCGCCACCGTCAGGGGTTCGGATACGCAGTATTTT.

The chain is built from TRBV30 and TRBJ2-3; no definite D call. CDR1 GTSNPN and CDR2 SVGIG come from the germline V gene (reference sequence). Trimming left V 0 bases short and J 0 bases short, with 10 bases between. The CDR3 has 15 residues. For the CDR3, the DNA is TGTGCCTGGAGTGTACTGCTATCTAGCACAGATACGCAGTATTTT. Its translation is CAWSVLLSSTDTQYF.

This sequence joins TRBV29-1 and TRBJ2-1; TRBD2 might be the D (5 bases). Germline CDR1 SQVTM, CDR2 ANQGSEA. The CDR3 consists of 14 residues. The germline V and J ends were trimmed by 4 bases and 0 bases, with 10 bases remaining between them. The CDR3 loop reads CSVVRGSSYNEQFF. The CDR3 DNA reads as TGCAGCGTTGTCCGGGGAAGCTCCTACAATGAGCAGTTCTTC.

This clone was counted only a few times. The genes are TRBV2 and TRBJ1-1, with D possibly matching TRBD1 (5 bases). The V and J ends lost 6 bases and 0 bases respectively, with 14 bases between them. The CDR3 length is 15 residues. Per the germline V gene, CDR1 is SNHLY and CDR2 is FYNNEI. CDR3: CASSLRTTMNTEAFF. CDR3 nucleotide sequence: TGTGCCAGCAGCCTCAGGACAACAATGAACACTGAAGCTTTCTTT.

V and J are TRBV27 and TRBJ2-7, with TRBD2 matching 7 bases. This CDR3 spans 14 amino acids. V lost 2 bases, J lost 3 bases, and 4 bases stayed unmatched. The germline V gene has CDR1 MNHEY and CDR2 SMNVEV (reference sequence). The CDR3 sequence is CASSLAGVGYEQYF. CDR3 bases: TGTGCCAGCAGTTTAGCGGGAGTTGGCTACGAGCAGTACTTC.

CDR3 sequence: CAWKRTGGYGYTF. Written as DNA, the CDR3 is TGTGCCTGGAAACGGACAGGGGGCTATGGCTACACCTTC. The V call is TRBV30, the J call TRBJ1-2; 10 nucleotides match TRBD1. CDR3 size: 13 residues. Germline loops: CDR1 GTSNPN, CDR2 SVGIG (reference sequence). Trimming at V came to 4 bases and at J to 4 bases, leaving 3 bases not matched to a gene. Variable domain in full (rest from reference TRBV30 and TRBJ1-2): SQTIHQWPATLVQPVGSPLSLECTVEGTSNPNLYWYRQAAGRGLQLLFYSVGIGQISSEVPQNLSASRPQDRQFILSSKKLLLSDSGFYLCAWKRTGGYGYTFGSGTRLTVV.

The chain combines TRBV7-9 with TRBJ2-1, with 14 bases matching TRBD2. The germline V gene has CDR1 SEHNR and CDR2 FQNEAQ (reference sequence). Trimming cost V 6 bases and J 7 bases; bases outside gene matches: 5. The CDR3 covers 15 residues. CDR3 protein: CASRRLAGGQNEQFF. The DNA for the CDR3 is TGTGCCAGCAGGCGACTAGCGGGGGGGCAGAATGAGCAGTTCTTC.